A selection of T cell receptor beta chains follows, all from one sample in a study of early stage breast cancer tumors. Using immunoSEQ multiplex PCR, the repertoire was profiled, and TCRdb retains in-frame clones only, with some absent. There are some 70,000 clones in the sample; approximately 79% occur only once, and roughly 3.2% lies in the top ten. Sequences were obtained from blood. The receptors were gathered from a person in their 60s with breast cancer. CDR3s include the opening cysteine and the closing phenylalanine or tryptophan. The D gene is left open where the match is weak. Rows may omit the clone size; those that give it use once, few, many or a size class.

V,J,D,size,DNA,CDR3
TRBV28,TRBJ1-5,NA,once,TGTGCCAGCAGTGTGGACATTCAGCCCCAGCATTTT,CASSVDIQPQHF
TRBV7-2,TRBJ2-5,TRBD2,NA,TGTGCCAGCAGCCAACGGACTAGCGGGGGATCGACCCAGTACTTC,CASSQRTSGGSTQYF
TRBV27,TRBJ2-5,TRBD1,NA,TGTGCCAGCAGTCCCAACAGGGGGCAAGAGACCCAGTACTTC,CASSPNRGQETQYF
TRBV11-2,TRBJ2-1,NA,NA,TGTGCCAGCAGGAGCGGTACCGTGGGTAATGAGCAGTTCTTC,CASRSGTVGNEQFF
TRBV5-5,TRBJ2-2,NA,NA,TGTGCCAGCAGCTGGGTGGGCGGAAACACCGGGGAGCTGTTTTTT,CASSWVGGNTGELFF
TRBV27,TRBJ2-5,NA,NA,TGTGCCAGCAGTTTCTTGCCTGGACAAGAGACCCAGTACTTC,CASSFLPGQETQYF
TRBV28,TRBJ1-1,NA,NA,TGTGCCAGCAGTTTATTAGGGTTTAACACTGAAGCTTTCTTT,CASSLLGFNTEAFF
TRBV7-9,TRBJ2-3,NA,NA,TGTGCCAGCAGCGCGCGGGCAGGGAAGGGATATCAGTATTTT,CASSARAGKGYQYF
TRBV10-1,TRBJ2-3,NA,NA,TGCGCCAGCAGTGAGTCTGGGCGGACGGTCACAGATACGCAGTATTTT,CASSESGRTVTDTQYF
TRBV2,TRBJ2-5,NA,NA,TGTGCCAGCAGTGACGGGGTTGGGAAGACCCAGTACTTC,CASSDGVGKTQYF
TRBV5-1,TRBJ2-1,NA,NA,TGCGCCAGCAGCTTGGGGACTAACCCTTACAATGAGCAGTTCTTC,CASSLGTNPYNEQFF
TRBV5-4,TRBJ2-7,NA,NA,TGTGCCAGCAGCGACCGACAGATCCACGAGCAGTACTTC,CASSDRQIHEQYF
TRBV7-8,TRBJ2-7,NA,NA,TGTGCCAGCAAACCCGCCAGGGGTCTTGGGTTTGACGAGCAGTACTTC,CASKPARGLGFDEQYF
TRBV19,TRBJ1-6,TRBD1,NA,TGTGCCAGTAGTATAGCCTCCGGGACAGGGGTGCGTTCACCCCTCCACTTT,CASSIASGTGVRSPLHF
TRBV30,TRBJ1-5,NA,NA,TGTGCCTGGAGTGTAGATAGCAATCAGCCCCAGCATTTT,CAWSVDSNQPQHF
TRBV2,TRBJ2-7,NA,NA,TGTGCCAGCAGGGACGTAGCCTACGAGCAGTACTTC,CASRDVAYEQYF
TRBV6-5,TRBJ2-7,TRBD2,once,TGTGCCATCAAGGAGCGGGAGTCGGCAGAGCAGTACTTC,CAIKERESAEQYF
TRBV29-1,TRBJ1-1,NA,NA,TGCAGCGTGGGGGGTGGCCGAGGAACTGAAGCTTTCTTT,CSVGGGRGTEAFF
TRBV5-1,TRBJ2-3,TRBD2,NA,TGCGCCAGCAGCTTGCGGCGAGCTAGCGGGGCCTTCACAGATACGCAGTATTTT,CASSLRRASGAFTDTQYF
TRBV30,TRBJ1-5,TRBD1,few,TGTGCCTGGAGTATACAGGGGGCCCGAAATCAGCCCCAGCATTTT,CAWSIQGARNQPQHF
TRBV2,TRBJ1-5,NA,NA,TGTGCCAGCAGTGACGGCCGAAGGCAGCCCCAGCATTTT,CASSDGRRQPQHF
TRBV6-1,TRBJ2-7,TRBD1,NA,TGTGCCAGCACTCTCTCGGGACAGGTGACCCTCGAGCAGTACTTC,CASTLSGQVTLEQYF
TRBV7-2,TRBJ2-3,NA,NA,TGTGCCAGCAGCTTTTGGGGGAGCACAGATACGCAGTATTTT,CASSFWGSTDTQYF
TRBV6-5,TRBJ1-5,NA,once,TGTGCCAGCAGTTACGGGCCGGGGAGCAATCAGCCCCAGCATTTT,CASSYGPGSNQPQHF
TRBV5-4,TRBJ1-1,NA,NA,TGTGCCAGCAGTTTGGCCTATTCGGGCACTGAAGCTTTCTTT,CASSLAYSGTEAFF
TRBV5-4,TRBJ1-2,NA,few,TGTGCCAGCAGCCACAGGGTTGTAGATGGCTACACCTTC,CASSHRVVDGYTF